This T cell receptor beta chain was profiled in a study of blood T cell repertoires in COVID-19. The germline CDR1 and CDR2 sequences are SGHRS and YFSETQ. The junction had 6 bases not matched to a gene; V was cut back by 5 bases and J by 0 bases. This CDR3 has 16 residues. The table came from immunoSEQ multiplex PCR; TCRdb's copy has only in-frame clones and leaves some out. The sample carries a few hundred thousand clones, roughly 89% recorded once. The chain is built from TRBV5-1 and TRBJ1-5; 9 bases are shared with TRBD1. Sequenced input: peripheral blood. The TCR comes from a man aged 55 to 70 who had recovered from COVID-19. CDR3 amino acids: CASSSGQGDSNQPQHF. As DNA, the CDR3 is TGCGCCAGCAGTTCGGGACAGGGAGATAGCAATCAGCCCCAGCATTTT.